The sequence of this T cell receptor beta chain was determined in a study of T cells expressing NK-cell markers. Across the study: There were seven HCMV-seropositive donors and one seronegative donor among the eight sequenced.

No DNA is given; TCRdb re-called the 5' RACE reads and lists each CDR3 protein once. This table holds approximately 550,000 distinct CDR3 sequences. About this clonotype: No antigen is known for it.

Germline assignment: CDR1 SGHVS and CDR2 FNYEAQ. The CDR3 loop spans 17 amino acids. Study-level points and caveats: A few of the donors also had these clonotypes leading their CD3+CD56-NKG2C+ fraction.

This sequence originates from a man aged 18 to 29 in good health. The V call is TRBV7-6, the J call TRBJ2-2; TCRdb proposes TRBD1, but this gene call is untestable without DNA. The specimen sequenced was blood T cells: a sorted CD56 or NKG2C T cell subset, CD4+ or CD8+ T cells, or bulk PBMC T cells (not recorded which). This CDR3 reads CASSMTPGPSNTGELFF.